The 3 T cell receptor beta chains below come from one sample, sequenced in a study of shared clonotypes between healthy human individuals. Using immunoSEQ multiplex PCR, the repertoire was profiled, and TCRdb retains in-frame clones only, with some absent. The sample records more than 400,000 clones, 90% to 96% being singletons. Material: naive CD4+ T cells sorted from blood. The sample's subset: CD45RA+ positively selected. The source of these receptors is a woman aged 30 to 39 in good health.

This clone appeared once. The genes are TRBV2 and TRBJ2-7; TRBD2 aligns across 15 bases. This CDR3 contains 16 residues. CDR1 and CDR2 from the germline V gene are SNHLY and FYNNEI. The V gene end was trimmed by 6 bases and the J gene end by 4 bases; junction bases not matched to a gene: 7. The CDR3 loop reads CASRSIGTSGGYEQYF. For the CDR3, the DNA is TGTGCCAGCAGGAGTATCGGGACTAGCGGGGGGTACGAGCAGTACTTC.

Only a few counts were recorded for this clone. The CDR3 DNA is TGTGCCAGCTCACCACCGCAGGGGAACTATGGCTACACCTTC. Amino acid sequence: CASSPPQGNYGYTF. This chain links TRBV18 with TRBJ1-2; weak D call: TRBD1 (6 bases). The CDR3 has 14 amino acids. Looked up from germline, CDR1 is KGHSH and CDR2 is LQKENI. Trimming pared 0 bases from V and 2 bases from J, leaving 7 bases between.

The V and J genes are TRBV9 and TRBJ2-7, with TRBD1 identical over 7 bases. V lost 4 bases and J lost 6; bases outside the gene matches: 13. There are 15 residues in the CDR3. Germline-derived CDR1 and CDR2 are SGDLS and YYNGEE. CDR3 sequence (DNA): TGTGCCAGCAGCCCCCTGGGACAGCCCGAGGGCGAGCAGTACTTC. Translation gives CASSPLGQPEGEQYF.